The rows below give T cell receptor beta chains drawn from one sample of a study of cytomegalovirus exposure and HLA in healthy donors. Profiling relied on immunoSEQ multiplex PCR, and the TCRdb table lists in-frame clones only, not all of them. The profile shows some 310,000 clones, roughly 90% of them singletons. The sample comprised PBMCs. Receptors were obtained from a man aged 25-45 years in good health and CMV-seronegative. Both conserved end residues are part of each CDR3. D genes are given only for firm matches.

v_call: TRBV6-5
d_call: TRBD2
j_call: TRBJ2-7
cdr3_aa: CASSSLAGGYDEQYF

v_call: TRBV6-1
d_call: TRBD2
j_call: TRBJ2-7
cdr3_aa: CASSDGASGGYEQYF

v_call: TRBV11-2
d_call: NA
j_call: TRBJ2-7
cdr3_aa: CASSPRTGVYEQYF

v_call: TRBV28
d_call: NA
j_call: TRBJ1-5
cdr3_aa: CASSSKGRGGQPQHF

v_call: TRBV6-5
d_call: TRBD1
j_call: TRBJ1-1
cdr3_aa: CASNPDRGPNEAFF

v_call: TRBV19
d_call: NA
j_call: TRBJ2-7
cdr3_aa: CASSIAGQSYEQYF

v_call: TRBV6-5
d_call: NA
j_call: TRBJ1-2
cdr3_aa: CASSYSRSNYGYTF

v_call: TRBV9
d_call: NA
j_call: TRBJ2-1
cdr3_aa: CASSVGWGVNEQFF

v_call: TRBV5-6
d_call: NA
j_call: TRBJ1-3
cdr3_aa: CASSLRAGSPSSGNTIYF

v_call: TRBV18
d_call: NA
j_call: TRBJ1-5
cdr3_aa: CASSPLAGINYQPQHF

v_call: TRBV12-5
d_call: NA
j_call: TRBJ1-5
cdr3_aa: CASETRRVNQPQHF

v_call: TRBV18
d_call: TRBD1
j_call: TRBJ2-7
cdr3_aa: CASSPGQGPGYEQYF

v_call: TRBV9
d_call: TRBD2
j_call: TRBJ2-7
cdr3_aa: CASSVVLAGTYEQYF

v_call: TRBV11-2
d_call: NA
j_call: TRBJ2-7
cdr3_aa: CASSLDWQVGHEQYF

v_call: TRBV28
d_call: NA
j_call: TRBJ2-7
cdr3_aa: CASSSDTIYEQYF

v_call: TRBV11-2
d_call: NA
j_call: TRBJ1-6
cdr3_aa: CASSLGQLNSPLHF

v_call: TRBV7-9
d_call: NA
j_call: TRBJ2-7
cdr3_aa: CASSSTSYEQYF

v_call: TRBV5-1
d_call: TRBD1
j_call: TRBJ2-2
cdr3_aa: CASSSPGQGDFPGTGELFF

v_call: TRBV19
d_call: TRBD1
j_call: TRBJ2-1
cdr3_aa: CASSDGTGGNNEQFF

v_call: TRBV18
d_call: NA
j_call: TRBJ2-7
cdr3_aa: CASSPGQTREQYF

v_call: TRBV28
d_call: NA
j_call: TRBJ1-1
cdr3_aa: CASRRTPGQLRNTEAFF

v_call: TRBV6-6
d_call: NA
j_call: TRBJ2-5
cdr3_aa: CASSYGGTPEETQYF

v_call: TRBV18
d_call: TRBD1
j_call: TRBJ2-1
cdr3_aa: CASSRQGSYNEQFF

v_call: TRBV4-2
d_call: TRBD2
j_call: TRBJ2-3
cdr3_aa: CASSPGLARFSTDTQYF

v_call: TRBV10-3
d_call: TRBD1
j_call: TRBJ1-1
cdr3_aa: CAISEGQGNTEAFF

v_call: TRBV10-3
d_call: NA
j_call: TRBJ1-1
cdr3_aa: CAISQGPNTEAFF

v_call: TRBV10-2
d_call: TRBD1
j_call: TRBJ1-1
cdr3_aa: CASSDPNRGRLEAFF

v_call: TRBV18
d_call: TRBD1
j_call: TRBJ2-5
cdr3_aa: CASSLVTGQETQYF

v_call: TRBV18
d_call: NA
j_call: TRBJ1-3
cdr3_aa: CASSPQTGSGSGNTIYF

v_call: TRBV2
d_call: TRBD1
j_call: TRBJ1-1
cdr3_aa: CASSPQGPLGYTEAFF

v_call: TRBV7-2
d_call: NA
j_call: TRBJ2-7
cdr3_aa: CASSPTTGTYFGQYF

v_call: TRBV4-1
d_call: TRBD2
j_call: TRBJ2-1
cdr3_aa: CASTGWSGGGTRSYNEQFF

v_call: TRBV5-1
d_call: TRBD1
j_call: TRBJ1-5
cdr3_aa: CASRLGTGEQPQHF

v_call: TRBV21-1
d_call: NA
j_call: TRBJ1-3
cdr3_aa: CASSAEGQGASGNTIYF

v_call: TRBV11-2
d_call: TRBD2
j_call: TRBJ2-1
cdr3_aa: CASSHPDSGGTYNEQFF

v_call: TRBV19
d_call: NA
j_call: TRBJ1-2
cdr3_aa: CASSIDRGRYGYTF

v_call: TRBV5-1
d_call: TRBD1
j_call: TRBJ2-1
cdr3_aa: CATKLTGGIVDEQFF

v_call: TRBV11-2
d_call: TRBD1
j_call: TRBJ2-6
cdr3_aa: CASIGGTGGSSGANVLTF

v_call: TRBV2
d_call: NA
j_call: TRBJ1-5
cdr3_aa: CASSGTDSNQPQHF

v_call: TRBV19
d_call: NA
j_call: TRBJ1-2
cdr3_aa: CASTGQYNYGYTF

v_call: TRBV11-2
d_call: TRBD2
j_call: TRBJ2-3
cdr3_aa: CASSLRGGTRTDTQYF

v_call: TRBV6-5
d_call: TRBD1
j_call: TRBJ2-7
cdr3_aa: CASSSGTATPEQYF

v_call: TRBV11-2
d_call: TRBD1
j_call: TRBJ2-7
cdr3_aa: CASSTDRGRREQYF

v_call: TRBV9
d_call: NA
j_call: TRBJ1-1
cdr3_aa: CASSVGAAGWTEAFF

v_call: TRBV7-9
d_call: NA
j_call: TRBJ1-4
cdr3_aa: CASSLEGGSNEKLFF

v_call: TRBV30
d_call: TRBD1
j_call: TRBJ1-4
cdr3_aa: CAWSSNLGQGTNEKLFF

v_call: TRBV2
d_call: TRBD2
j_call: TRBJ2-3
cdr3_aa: CASSAGAGVVTDTQYF

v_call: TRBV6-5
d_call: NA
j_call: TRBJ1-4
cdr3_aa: CASSWDIDATNEKLFF

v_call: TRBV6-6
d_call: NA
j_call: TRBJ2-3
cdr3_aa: CASTRGQSTDTQYF